This TCR beta chain was sequenced during a study of long-term antiretroviral therapy in people with HIV. Study results and limitations: Viral resistance, ART adherence and therapy changes all lacked available data. With ART, diversity went up but was still lower than in transplant donor controls. Clonal populations expanded prior to ART predominated within the repertoire at all time points.

A v3.0 immunoSEQ assay was performed at survey level. The repertoire was sequenced with immunoSEQ multiplex PCR; TCRdb's copy has only in-frame clones and lacks some. The data show 15,000 to 20,000 clones, with under 85% seen just once and 10% to 12% held by the top ten. Concerning this clone itself: Its target is unknown.

The study drew at least one pre-ART and at least two post-ART PBMC samples from every donor. This TCR was recovered from a woman between 40 and 55 years old with HIV. This sample comprised unsorted PBMCs, obtained 2.3 years after starting antiretroviral therapy.

The CDR3 DNA reads TGTGCCAGTAGTATCCCGGGACAGGGAAACTATGGCTACACCTTC. It is translated as CASSIPGQGNYGYTF. The chain carries TRBV19 and TRBJ1-2, with 9 bases lining up with TRBD1. With V trimmed by 3 bases and J by 2 bases, 4 bases remained unmatched. This CDR3 has 15 residues. Germline lookup yields CDR1 LNHDA and CDR2 SQIVND (reference sequence).